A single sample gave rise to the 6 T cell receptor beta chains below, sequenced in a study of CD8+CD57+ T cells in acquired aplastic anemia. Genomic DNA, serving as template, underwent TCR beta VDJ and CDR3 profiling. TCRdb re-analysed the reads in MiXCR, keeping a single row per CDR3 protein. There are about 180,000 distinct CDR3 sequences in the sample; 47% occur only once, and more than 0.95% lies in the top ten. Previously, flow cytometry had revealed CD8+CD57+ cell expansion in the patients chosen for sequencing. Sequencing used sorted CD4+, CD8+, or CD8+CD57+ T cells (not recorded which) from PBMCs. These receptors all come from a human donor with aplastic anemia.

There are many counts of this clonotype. CDR3: CASTQQGGSSYEQYF. The CDR3 region has the DNA TGTGCCAGCACTCAACAGGGGGGCAGCTCCTACGAGCAGTACTTC. The chain couples TRBV5-4 to TRBJ2-7; 8 bases align to TRBD1. The CDR3 length is 15 residues. Germline CDR1 and CDR2: SGHNT and YYREEE (reference sequence). V dropped 6 bases and J dropped 0; count of bases not matched to a gene: 8.

The DNA for the CDR3 is TGCGCCGTATACAAGAGGGACAGTGAATCTAGGGATTCACCCCTCCACTTT. It is translated as CAVYKRDSESRDSPLHF. The chain combines TRBV10-2 with TRBJ1-6, with 7 bases that match TRBD1. J gave up 8 bases and V 11 bases, and 21 bases lay outside the gene matches. The CDR3 is 17 amino acids. The V gene's germline CDR1 is WSHSY and CDR2 SAAADI.

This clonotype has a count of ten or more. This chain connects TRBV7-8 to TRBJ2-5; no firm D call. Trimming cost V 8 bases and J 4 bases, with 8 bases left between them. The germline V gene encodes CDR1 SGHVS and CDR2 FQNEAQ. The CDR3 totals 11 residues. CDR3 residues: CASASRETQYF. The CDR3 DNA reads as TGTGCCAGCGCGAGCCGAGAGACCCAGTACTTC.

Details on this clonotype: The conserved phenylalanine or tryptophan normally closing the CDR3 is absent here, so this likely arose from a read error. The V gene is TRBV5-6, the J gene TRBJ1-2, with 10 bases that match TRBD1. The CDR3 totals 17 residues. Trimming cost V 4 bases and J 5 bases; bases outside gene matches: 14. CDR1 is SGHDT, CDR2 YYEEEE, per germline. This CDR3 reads CASSTGTGDFRYYGYTI. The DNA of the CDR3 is TGTGCCAGCAGCACCGGGACAGGGGATTTTCGCTATTATGGCTACACCATC.

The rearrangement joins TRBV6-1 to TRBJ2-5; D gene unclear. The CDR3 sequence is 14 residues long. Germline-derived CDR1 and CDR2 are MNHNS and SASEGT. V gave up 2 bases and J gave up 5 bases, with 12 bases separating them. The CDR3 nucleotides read TGTGCCAGCAGTGAATCCGGCCCTGGGGAGACCCAGTACTTC. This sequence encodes CASSESGPGETQYF.

CDR3 DNA sequence: TGTGCCAGCAGCCAAGATGGTCCGGGGGCGCAGGGCTACACCTTC. It translates to CASSQDGPGAQGYTF. The chain has TRBV3-1 and TRBJ1-2; weak D call: TRBD1 (6 bases). V was trimmed by 0 bases and J by 8 bases, leaving 16 bases between them. This CDR3 spans 15 amino acids. From germline, CDR1 is LGHDT and CDR2 YNNKEL (reference sequence). Supplemented by reference TRBV3-1 and TRBJ1-2, the full variable domain reads DTAVSQTPKYLVTQMGNDKSIKCEQNLGHDTMYWYKQDSKKFLKIMFSYNNKELIINETVPNRFSPKSPDKAHLNLHINSLELGDSAVYFCASSQDGPGAQGYTFGSGTRLTVV.